These T cell receptor beta chains were read from a single sample in a study of blood T cells in healthy people across ages. TCRdb itself ran the 5' RACE reads through MiXCR, one entry per CDR3 protein. The sample carries some 1.4 million distinct CDR3 sequences, around 39% recorded once. Sequencing was done on a sample of blood. The source of these receptors is a woman aged 18-29 years in good health. Both conserved end residues are part of each CDR3. The D gene is left open where the match is weak. Clone size is given for some rows only: seen once, a few or many times, or a class if the clone is expanded.

clone size: NA; V gene: TRBV6-6; CDR3 length: 15; D gene: TRBD2; J gene: TRBJ2-1; CDR3 protein: CASSYQTSGRDEQFF; CDR3 DNA: TGTGCCAGCAGTTACCAGACTAGCGGGAGAGATGAGCAGTTCTTC
clone size: few; V gene: TRBV20-1; CDR3 length: 18; D gene: TRBD2; J gene: TRBJ2-1; CDR3 protein: CSARLPQEASGRNNEQFF; CDR3 DNA: TGCAGTGCTAGACTACCCCAGGAGGCTAGCGGGAGGAATAATGAGCAGTTCTTC
clone size: NA; V gene: TRBV28; CDR3 length: 15; D gene: TRBD2; J gene: TRBJ2-5; CDR3 protein: CASGLSGRAMDEQYF; CDR3 DNA: TGTGCCAGCGGGCTTAGCGGGAGGGCCATGGATGAGCAGTACTTC
clone size: NA; V gene: TRBV6-5; CDR3 length: 12; D gene: NA; J gene: TRBJ2-1; CDR3 protein: CASTNAINEQFF; CDR3 DNA: TGTGCCAGCACCAACGCGATAAATGAGCAGTTCTTC
clone size: few; V gene: TRBV7-3; CDR3 length: 16; D gene: TRBD2; J gene: TRBJ2-3; CDR3 protein: CASSFTSGGAGETQYF; CDR3 DNA: TGTGCCAGCAGCTTTACTAGCGGGGGGGCTGGGGAAACGCAGTATTTT
clone size: NA; V gene: TRBV3-1; CDR3 length: 14; D gene: TRBD1; J gene: TRBJ1-2; CDR3 protein: CASSEGQALVLPTF; CDR3 DNA: TGTGCCAGCAGCGAGGGACAGGCTTTAGTCCTGCCCACCTTC
clone size: few; V gene: TRBV7-2; CDR3 length: 15; D gene: TRBD2; J gene: TRBJ2-1; CDR3 protein: CASSPRTSGGNEQFF; CDR3 DNA: TGTGCCAGCAGCCCCAGGACTAGCGGGGGCAATGAGCAGTTCTTC
clone size: many; V gene: TRBV20-1; CDR3 length: 17; D gene: TRBD2; J gene: TRBJ2-1; CDR3 protein: CSARDAGRGRANNEQFF; CDR3 DNA: TGCAGTGCTAGAGATGCGGGACGGGGGAGGGCTAACAATGAGCAGTTCTTC
clone size: few; V gene: TRBV7-2; CDR3 length: 18; D gene: TRBD1; J gene: TRBJ2-1; CDR3 protein: CASSLARGTAPGQGEQFF; CDR3 DNA: TGTGCCAGCAGCTTAGCGCGAGGGACAGCCCCGGGGCAGGGTGAGCAGTTCTTC
clone size: NA; V gene: TRBV2; CDR3 length: 12; D gene: NA; J gene: TRBJ2-7; CDR3 protein: CASGGTFYEQYF; CDR3 DNA: TGTGCCAGCGGAGGGACCTTCTACGAGCAGTACTTC
clone size: few; V gene: TRBV15; CDR3 length: 13; D gene: NA; J gene: TRBJ1-4; CDR3 protein: CATSRDSNEKLFF; CDR3 DNA: TGTGCCACCAGCAGAGACTCCAATGAAAAACTGTTTTTT
clone size: few; V gene: TRBV21-1; CDR3 length: 15; D gene: NA; J gene: TRBJ2-1; CDR3 protein: CASSKPTSGRDEQFF; CDR3 DNA: TGTGCCAGCAGCAAACCCACTAGCGGGAGGGATGAGCAGTTCTTC
clone size: NA; V gene: TRBV20-1; CDR3 length: 13; D gene: NA; J gene: TRBJ2-3; CDR3 protein: CSARHLSTDTQYF; CDR3 DNA: TGCAGTGCTAGACACCTTAGCACAGATACGCAGTATTTT
clone size: NA; V gene: TRBV7-8; CDR3 length: 15; D gene: NA; J gene: TRBJ2-7; CDR3 protein: CASTLPPGSSYEQYF; CDR3 DNA: TGTGCCAGCACCCTCCCTCCCGGGAGCTCCTACGAGCAGTACTTC